Sequencing of this T cell receptor (beta chain) was carried out in a study of blood T cell repertoires in COVID-19. The method was immunoSEQ multiplex PCR; TCRdb's version includes in-frame clones alone and lacks a portion of them. The repertoire holds around 300,000 clones, roughly 86% seen once, with 2.1% in the top ten. V lost 5 bases and J lost 7; bases outside the gene matches: 3. CDR3 length: 13 amino acids. CDR1 MGHRA and CDR2 YSYEKL come from the germline V gene. This clone has more than one count but fewer than ten. What was sequenced was peripheral blood. The V and J genes are TRBV4-1 and TRBJ1-3, with TRBD1 matching 9 bases. The clonotype was recovered from a woman in her twenties or thirties who had recovered from COVID-19. The CDR3 region is CASSEGQGNTIYF. The DNA for the CDR3 is TGCGCCAGCAGCGAGGGACAGGGCAACACCATATATTTT.